This T cell receptor (beta chain) was identified during a study of T cell responses to AZD1222 COVID-19 vaccine. Across the whole study: Whether given at about 4 or about 12 weeks, second doses were pooled.

Assay: immunoSEQ multiplex PCR; the TCRdb copy retains only in-frame clones and omits some. This sample has over 150,000 clones, with about 87% found just once. Looked up from germline, CDR1 is KGHSH and CDR2 is LQKENI. This CDR3 is 16 amino acids long. V lost 3 bases to trimming and J lost 3 bases; unmatched junction nucleotides: 9. Study outcomes and limitations: Mostly white British, mostly female donors; authors suggested clonal diversity may be underestimated.

A note on this clone: What it recognizes is unknown.

V gene TRBV18 combines with J gene TRBJ2-3, with 7 bases aligning to TRBD2. Specimen: peripheral blood, collected on day 0 of AZD1222 vaccination. The source of this sequence is an adult in good health. The CDR3 DNA reads TGTGCCAGCTCACCGGGATCAAGCGGGGTAACAGATACGCAGTATTTT. Protein: CASSPGSSGVTDTQYF.